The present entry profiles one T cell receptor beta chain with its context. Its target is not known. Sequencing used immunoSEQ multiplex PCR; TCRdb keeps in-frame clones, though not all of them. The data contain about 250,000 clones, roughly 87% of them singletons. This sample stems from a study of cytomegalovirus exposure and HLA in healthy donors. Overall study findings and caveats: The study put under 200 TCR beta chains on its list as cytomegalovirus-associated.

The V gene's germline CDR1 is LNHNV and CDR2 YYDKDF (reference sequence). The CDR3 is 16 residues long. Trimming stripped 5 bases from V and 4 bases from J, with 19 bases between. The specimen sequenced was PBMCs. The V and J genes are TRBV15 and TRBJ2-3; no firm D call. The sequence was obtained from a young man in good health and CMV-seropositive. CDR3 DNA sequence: TGTGCCACCAGCCCCCGGCTGAGGTCAGCATCAGATACGCAGTATTTT. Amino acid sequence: CATSPRLRSASDTQYF.